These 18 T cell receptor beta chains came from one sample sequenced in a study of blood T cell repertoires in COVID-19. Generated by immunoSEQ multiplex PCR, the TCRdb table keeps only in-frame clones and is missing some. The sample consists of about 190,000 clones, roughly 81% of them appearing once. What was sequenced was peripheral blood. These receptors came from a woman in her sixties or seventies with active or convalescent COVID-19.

The CDR3 DNA follows: TGTGCCAGCAGCCCCAGGGGGAACACAGATACGCAGTATTTT. Translated, it gives CASSPRGNTDTQYF. The V and J genes are TRBV7-9 and TRBJ2-3, with 7 bases lining up with TRBD1. Germline loops: CDR1 SEHNR, CDR2 FQNEAQ (reference sequence). The CDR3 consists of 14 residues. V dropped 5 bases and J dropped 2; count of bases not matched to a gene: 4.

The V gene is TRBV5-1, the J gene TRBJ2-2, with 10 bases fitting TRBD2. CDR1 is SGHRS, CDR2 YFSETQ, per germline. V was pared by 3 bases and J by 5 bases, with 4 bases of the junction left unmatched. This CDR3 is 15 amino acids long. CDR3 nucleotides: TGCGCCAGCAGCTGGACTAGCGGCAATACCGGGGAGCTGTTTTTT. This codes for CASSWTSGNTGELFF.

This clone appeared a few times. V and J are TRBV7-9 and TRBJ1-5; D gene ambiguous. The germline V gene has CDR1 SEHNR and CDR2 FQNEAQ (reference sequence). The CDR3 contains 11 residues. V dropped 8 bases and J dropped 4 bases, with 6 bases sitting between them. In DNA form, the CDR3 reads TGTGCCAGCGGCGGGAATCAGCCCCAGCATTTT. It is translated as CASGGNQPQHF.

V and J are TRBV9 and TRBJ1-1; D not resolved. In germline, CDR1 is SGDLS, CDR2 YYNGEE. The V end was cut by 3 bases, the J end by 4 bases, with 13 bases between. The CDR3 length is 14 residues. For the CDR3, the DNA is TGTGCCAGCAGCGGTGGAACTCGGGGCACTGAAGCTTTCTTT. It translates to CASSGGTRGTEAFF.

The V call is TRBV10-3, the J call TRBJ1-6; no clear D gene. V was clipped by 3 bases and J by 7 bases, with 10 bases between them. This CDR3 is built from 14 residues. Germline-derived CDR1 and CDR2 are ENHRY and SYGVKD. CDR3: CAISDSGANSPLHF. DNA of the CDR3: TGTGCCATCAGTGACTCGGGAGCCAATTCACCCCTCCACTTT.

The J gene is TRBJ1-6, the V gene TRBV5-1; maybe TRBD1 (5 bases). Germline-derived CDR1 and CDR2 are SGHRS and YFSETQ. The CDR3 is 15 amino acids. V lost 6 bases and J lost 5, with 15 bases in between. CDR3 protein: CASKFSTANNSPLHF. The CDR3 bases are TGCGCCAGCAAATTCTCGACAGCGAATAATTCACCCCTCCACTTT.

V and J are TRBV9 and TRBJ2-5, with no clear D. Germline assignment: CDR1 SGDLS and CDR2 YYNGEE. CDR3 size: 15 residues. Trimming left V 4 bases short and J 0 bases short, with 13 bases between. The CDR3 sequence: CASSPHGTNQETQYF. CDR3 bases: TGTGCCAGCAGCCCCCACGGCACTAACCAAGAGACCCAGTACTTC.

The CDR3 bases are TGTGCCAGCAGCTTAGCGCAGGGGATAGGCTCTGGGGCCAACGTCCTGACTTTC. Protein product: CASSLAQGIGSGANVLTF. This rearrangement joins TRBV7-8 to TRBJ2-6, with D perhaps matching TRBD1 (6 bases). The germline gives CDR1 SGHVS, CDR2 FQNEAQ. Trimming removed 0 bases from V and 0 bases from J, with 12 bases in between. This CDR3 is built from 18 residues.

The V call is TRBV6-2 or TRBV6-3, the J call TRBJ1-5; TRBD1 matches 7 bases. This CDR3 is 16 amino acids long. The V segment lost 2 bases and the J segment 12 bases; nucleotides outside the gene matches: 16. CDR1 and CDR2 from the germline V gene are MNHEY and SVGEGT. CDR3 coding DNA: TGTGCCAGCAGTTACCGGAGAGGACAGGTCGAAGGGAACCAGCATTTT. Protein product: CASSYRRGQVEGNQHF.

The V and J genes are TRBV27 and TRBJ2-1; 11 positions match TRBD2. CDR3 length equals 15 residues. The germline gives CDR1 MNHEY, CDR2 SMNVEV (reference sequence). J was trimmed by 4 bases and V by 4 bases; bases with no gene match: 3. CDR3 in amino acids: CASSWTSGPYNEQFF. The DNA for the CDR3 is TGTGCCAGCAGTTGGACTAGCGGGCCTTACAATGAGCAGTTCTTC.

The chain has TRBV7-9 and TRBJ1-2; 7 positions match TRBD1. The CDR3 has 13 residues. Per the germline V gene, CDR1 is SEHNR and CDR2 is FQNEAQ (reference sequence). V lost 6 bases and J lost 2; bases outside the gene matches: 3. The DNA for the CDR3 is TGTGCCAGCAGTAGGGGGCTAAACTATGGCTACACCTTC. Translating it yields CASSRGLNYGYTF.

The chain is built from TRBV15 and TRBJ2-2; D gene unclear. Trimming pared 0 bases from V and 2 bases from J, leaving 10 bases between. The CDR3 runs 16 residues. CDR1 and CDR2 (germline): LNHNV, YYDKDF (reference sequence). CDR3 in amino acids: CATSRDRYLNTGELFF. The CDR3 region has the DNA TGTGCCACCAGCAGAGATCGATACCTAAACACCGGGGAGCTGTTTTTT.

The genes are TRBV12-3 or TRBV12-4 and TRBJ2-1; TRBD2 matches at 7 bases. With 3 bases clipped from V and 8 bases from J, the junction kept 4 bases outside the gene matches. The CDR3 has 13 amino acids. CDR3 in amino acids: CASSFKRDYEQFF. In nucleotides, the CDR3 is TGTGCCAGCAGTTTTAAGCGGGACTATGAGCAGTTCTTC.

CDR3 nucleotide sequence: TGTGCCAGCAGACAGGGGACGAACACTGAAGCTTTCTTT. Translating gives CASRQGTNTEAFF. The chain has TRBV2 and TRBJ1-1, with 7 positions matching TRBD1. Germline assignment: CDR1 SNHLY and CDR2 FYNNEI. The CDR3 loop spans 13 amino acids. J gave up 1 base and V 6 bases, and 2 bases lay outside the gene matches.

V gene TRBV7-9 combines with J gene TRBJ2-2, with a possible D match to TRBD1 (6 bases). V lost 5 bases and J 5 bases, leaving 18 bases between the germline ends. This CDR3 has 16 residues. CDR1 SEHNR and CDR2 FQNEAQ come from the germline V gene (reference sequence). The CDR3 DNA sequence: TGTGCCAGCAGCGCTCAAACAGGGTCAGGGACCGGGGAGCTGTTTTTT. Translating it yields CASSAQTGSGTGELFF.

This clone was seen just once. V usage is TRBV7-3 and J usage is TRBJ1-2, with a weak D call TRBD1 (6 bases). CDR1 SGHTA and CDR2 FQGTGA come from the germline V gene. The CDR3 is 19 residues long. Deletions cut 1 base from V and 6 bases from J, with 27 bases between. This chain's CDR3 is CASSLKIGTRDIIKDGYTF. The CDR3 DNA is TGTGCCAGCAGCTTAAAGATTGGGACACGGGACATCATAAAGGATGGCTACACCTTC.

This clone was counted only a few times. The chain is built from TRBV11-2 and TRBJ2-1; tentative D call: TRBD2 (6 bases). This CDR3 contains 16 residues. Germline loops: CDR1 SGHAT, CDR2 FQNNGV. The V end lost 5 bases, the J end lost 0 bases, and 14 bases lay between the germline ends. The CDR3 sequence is CASSRISGDSYNEQFF. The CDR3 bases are TGTGCCAGCAGCCGTATTAGCGGAGACTCCTACAATGAGCAGTTCTTC.

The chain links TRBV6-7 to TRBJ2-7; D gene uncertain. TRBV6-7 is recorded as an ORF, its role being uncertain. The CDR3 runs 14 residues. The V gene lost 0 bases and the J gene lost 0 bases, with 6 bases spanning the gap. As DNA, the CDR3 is TGTGCCAGCAGTTACTCTACAGACTCCTACGAGCAGTACTTC. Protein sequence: CASSYSTDSYEQYF.